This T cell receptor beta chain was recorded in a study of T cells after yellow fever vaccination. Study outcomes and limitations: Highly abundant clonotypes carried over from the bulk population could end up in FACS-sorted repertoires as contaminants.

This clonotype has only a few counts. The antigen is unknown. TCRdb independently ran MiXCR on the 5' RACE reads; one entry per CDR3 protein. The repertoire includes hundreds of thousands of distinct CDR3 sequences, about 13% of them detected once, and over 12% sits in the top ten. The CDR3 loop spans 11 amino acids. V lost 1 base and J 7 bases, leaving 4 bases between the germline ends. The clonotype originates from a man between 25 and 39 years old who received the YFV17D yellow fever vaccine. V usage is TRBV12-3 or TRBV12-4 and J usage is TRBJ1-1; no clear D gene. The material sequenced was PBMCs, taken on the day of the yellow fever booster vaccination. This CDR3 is CASSLVFEAFF. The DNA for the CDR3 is TGTGCCAGCAGTTTAGTCTTTGAAGCTTTCTTT.